A selection of T cell receptor beta chains follows, all from one sample in a study of blood T cells in healthy people across ages. One entry per CDR3 protein, called by TCRdb with MiXCR from the 5' RACE reads. The sample yields under 1,000,000 distinct CDR3 sequences, about half seen once. Sequenced input: blood. These receptors all stem from a man older than 75 in good health. The CDR3 runs from the conserved cysteine through the conserved F or W. The order of the fields is D gene, V gene, J gene, clone size, CDR3 DNA, CDR3 protein. D genes are given only for firm matches. Expanded clones get a size class; other rows say once, few or many, or leave the size out.

TRBD1	TRBV28	TRBJ1-5	once	TGTGCCAGCAGCCGAGGCCGTTCACAGGGGCTTTATCAGCCCCAGCATTTT	CASSRGRSQGLYQPQHF
NA	TRBV27	TRBJ2-3	NA	TGTGCCAGCAGCGAGATGCTAGGGGGGGATACGCAGTATTTT	CASSEMLGGDTQYF
TRBD1	TRBV28	TRBJ2-1	NA	TGTGCCAGCAGTGAAGCCGGGACAGGGGGCTATGAGCAGTTCTTC	CASSEAGTGGYEQFF
TRBD2	TRBV4-2	TRBJ2-3	once	TGTGCCAGCAGCCAAGATACCCCGGGGGGGCCGGCAGATACGCAGTATTTT	CASSQDTPGGPADTQYF
NA	TRBV28	TRBJ1-2	NA	TGTGCCAGCAGTTCTACAGGGACCCTTAGCGGGATCGGCTACACCTTC	CASSSTGTLSGIGYTF
TRBD1	TRBV6-1	TRBJ1-1	NA	TGTGCCACCGAAGGGACAGGGACGAACACTGAAGCTTTCTTT	CATEGTGTNTEAFF
NA	TRBV20-1	TRBJ2-7	NA	TGCAGTGTGCCGTCGACTAGCTCCTACGAGCAGTACTTC	CSVPSTSSYEQYF
NA	TRBV7-3	TRBJ2-3	NA	TGTGCCAGCAGCACGCTTGGAGGGTTCACAGATACGCAGTATTTT	CASSTLGGFTDTQYF
NA	TRBV20-1	TRBJ2-2	NA	TGCAGTGCCACCCCTAGCGAGAACACCGGGGAGCTGTTTTTT	CSATPSENTGELFF
NA	TRBV12-3/TRBV12-4	TRBJ2-7	NA	TGTGCCAGCAGTTCCGCAGGGGTCGGCTCCTACGAGCAGTACTTC	CASSSAGVGSYEQYF
NA	TRBV20-1	TRBJ2-1	NA	TGCAGTGCTAGACCGGGAGTGCGGGAGCAGTTCTTC	CSARPGVREQFF
NA	TRBV7-2	TRBJ2-1	many	TGTGCCAGCAGCCCCCGCGGAGCTGGCAATGAGCAGTTCTTC	CASSPRGAGNEQFF
TRBD2	TRBV11-2	TRBJ2-1	few	TGTGCCAGCAGAGTGACTAGCGGGGTAGCCAATGAGCAGTTCTTC	CASRVTSGVANEQFF
TRBD1	TRBV20-1	TRBJ2-1	once	TGCAGTGCTGACAGGGAGTACAATGAGCAGTTCTTC	CSADREYNEQFF
NA	TRBV7-3	TRBJ1-5	NA	TGTGCCAGCAGCAGGACAGATTATAGCAATCAGCCCCAGCATTTT	CASSRTDYSNQPQHF
NA	TRBV2	TRBJ2-1	NA	TGTGCCAGCACCTACAGTGGCGATGAGCAGTTCTTC	CASTYSGDEQFF
NA	TRBV7-3	TRBJ2-7	NA	TGTGCCAGCAGCGCACAGGCGGCGAGGGGGGCCGACGAGCAGTACTTC	CASSAQAARGADEQYF
NA	TRBV7-9	TRBJ2-1	few	TGTGCCAGCAGCTTAGTGGGCAGGGGAACCTACAATGAGCAGTTCTTC	CASSLVGRGTYNEQFF
NA	TRBV6-1	TRBJ2-1	NA	TGTGCCAGCAGTGAAGCGGTCGGTGCCCGGGATGAGCAGTTCTTC	CASSEAVGARDEQFF
TRBD1	TRBV13	TRBJ2-1	NA	TGTGCCAGCAGCTTAGAAGGCCTGGGACAGGGGAGCTCCTACAATGAGCAGTTCTTC	CASSLEGLGQGSSYNEQFF
NA	TRBV4-2	TRBJ2-3	NA	TGTGCCAGCAGCCAAGGGATTCGACAGACCGCCACAGATACGCAGTATTTT	CASSQGIRQTATDTQYF
NA	TRBV20-1	TRBJ2-5	few	TGCAGTGCTAGAGTTCCGGGACCGCAAGAGACCCAGTACTTC	CSARVPGPQETQYF
TRBD2	TRBV13	TRBJ2-5	few	TGTGCCAGCAGACCCACAGCGGGAGCCTTCCAAGAGACCCAGTACTTC	CASRPTAGAFQETQYF
TRBD2	TRBV9	TRBJ2-7	NA	TGTGCCAGCAGCGTCGACCTTGCGGGAGAGGCCTACAATGAGCAGTACTTC	CASSVDLAGEAYNEQYF
TRBD2	TRBV5-1	TRBJ2-3	NA	TGCGCCAGCAGCCTTGAGGGACTAGCGGCCACAGATACGCAGTATTTT	CASSLEGLAATDTQYF
NA	TRBV28	TRBJ2-5	few	TGTGCCAGCACCCGATCGACAGGAATCCAAGAGACCCAGTACTTC	CASTRSTGIQETQYF
TRBD2	TRBV5-1	TRBJ2-1	NA	TGCACCAGCAGCTTCAGCCTAGCGGGAAACAATGAGCAGTTCTTC	CTSSFSLAGNNEQFF
NA	TRBV6-5	TRBJ2-7	NA	TGTGCCAGCAGTTACCGGCCGAGCTCCTACGAGCAGTACTTC	CASSYRPSSYEQYF
NA	TRBV5-1	TRBJ2-5	NA	TGCGCCGGCAGCTTGGGAGGGGGCCAAGAGACCCAGTACTTC	CAGSLGGGQETQYF
NA	TRBV29-1	TRBJ1-4	NA	TGCAGCGGACGAAGGCAGCCTAATGAAAAACTGTTTTTT	CSGRRQPNEKLFF
TRBD1	TRBV27	TRBJ1-4	few	TGTGCCAGCAGTTTTTTGGGACAGCTTAATGAAAAACTGTTTTTT	CASSFLGQLNEKLFF
NA	TRBV19	TRBJ1-4	few	TGTGCCAGTAGTAACCGGGGGGGTGAAAAACTGTTTTTT	CASSNRGGEKLFF
NA	TRBV4-3	TRBJ2-3	few	TGCGCCAGCAGCCATTACACTAGTCCTAGCACAGATACGCAGTATTTT	CASSHYTSPSTDTQYF
TRBD1	TRBV28	TRBJ2-5	few	TGTGCCAGCAGTGAGGCTGCAGGGGGCAGGAAGACCCAGTACTTC	CASSEAAGGRKTQYF
TRBD1	TRBV14	TRBJ1-2	many	TGTGCCAGCAGCCAAGATGACAGGGGGCCCTATGGCTACACCTTC	CASSQDDRGPYGYTF
NA	TRBV12-3/TRBV12-4	TRBJ2-7	few	TGTGCCAGCAGTTCGGACACCGGGACGAAAGCCTACGAGCAGTACTTC	CASSSDTGTKAYEQYF
NA	TRBV21-1	TRBJ2-7	NA	TGTGCCAGCACCGAATACCCAGGGAACTACGAGCAGTACTTC	CASTEYPGNYEQYF
TRBD2	TRBV7-6	TRBJ2-3	few	TGTGCCAGCAGCTTAGCGCGCTTTACGAGACTAGCGGTTAGTGATACGCAGTATTTT	CASSLARFTRLAVSDTQYF
TRBD1	TRBV6-6	TRBJ2-5	many	TGTGCCAGCAACGACAGGGCCCAGACCCAGTACTTC	CASNDRAQTQYF